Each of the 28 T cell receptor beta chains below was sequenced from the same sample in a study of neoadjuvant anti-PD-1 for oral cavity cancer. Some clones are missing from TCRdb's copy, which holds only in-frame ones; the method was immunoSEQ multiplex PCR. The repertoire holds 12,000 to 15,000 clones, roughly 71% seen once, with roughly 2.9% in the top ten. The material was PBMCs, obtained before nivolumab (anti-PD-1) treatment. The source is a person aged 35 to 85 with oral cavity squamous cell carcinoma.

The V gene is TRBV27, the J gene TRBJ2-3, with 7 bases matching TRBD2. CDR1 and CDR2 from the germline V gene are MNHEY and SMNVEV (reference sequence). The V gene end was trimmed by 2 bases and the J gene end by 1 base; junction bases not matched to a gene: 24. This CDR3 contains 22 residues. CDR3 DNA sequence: TGTGCCAGCAGTTTAAGATTAGGGCGTCTTTTTATCGGGGGGAACGGCACAGATACGCAGTATTTT. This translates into CASSLRLGRLFIGGNGTDTQYF.

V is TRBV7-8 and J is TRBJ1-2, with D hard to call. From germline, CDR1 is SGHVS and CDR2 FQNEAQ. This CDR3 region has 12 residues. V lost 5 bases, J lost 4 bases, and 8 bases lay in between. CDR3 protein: CASSHPSYGYTF. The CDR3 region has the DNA TGTGCCAGCAGCCACCCGTCCTATGGCTACACCTTC.

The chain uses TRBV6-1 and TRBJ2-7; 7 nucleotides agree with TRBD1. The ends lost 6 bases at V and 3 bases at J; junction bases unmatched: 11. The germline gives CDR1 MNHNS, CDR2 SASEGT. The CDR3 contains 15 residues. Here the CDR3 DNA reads TGTGCCAGCAGCCCTTCAGGGGCAGGGGGCTACGAGCAGTACTTC. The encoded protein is CASSPSGAGGYEQYF.

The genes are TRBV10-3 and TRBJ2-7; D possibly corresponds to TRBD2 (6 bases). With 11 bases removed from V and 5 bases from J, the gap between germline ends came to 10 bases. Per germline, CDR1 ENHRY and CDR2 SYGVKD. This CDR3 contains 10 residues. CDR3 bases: TGTGCCGCGGGACCTGACGAGCAGTACTTC. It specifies CAAGPDEQYF.

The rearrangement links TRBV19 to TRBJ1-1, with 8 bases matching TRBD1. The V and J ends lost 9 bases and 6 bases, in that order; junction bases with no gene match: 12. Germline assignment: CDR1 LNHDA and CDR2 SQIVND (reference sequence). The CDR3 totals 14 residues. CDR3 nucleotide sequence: TGTGCCAGCTCCGGAAGGACAGGGAAGGCTGAAGCTTTCTTT. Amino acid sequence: CASSGRTGKAEAFF.

The CDR3 reads CASSVGTAGNTIYF. CDR3 DNA: TGTGCCAGCAGCGTCGGGACAGCCGGAAACACCATATATTTT. The chain carries TRBV9 and TRBJ1-3; TRBD1 agrees at 7 bases. The V and J ends lost 2 bases and 4 bases, in that order; junction bases with no gene match: 3. CDR3 length: 14 amino acids. The V gene's germline CDR1 is SGDLS and CDR2 YYNGEE.

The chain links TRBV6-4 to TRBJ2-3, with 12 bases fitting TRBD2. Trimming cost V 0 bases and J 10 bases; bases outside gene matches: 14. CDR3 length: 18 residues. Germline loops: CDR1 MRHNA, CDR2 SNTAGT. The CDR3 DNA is TGTGCCAGCAGTGACTCGAGCTTTACTAGCGGGGGGTATGAGGCGCAGTATTTT. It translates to CASSDSSFTSGGYEAQYF.

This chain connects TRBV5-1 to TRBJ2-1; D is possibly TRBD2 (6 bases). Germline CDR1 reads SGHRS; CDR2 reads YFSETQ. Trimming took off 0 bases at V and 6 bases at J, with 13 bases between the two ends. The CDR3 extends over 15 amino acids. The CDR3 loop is CASSLVGGAGNEQFF. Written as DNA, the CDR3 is TGCGCCAGCAGCTTGGTAGGCGGGGCTGGCAATGAGCAGTTCTTC.

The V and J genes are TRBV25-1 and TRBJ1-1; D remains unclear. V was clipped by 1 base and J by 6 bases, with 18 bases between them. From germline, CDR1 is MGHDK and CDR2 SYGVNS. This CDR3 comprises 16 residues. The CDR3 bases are TGTGCCAGCAGTGAATTTGGCCCAAACCCATCGCCTGAAGCTTTCTTT. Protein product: CASSEFGPNPSPEAFF.

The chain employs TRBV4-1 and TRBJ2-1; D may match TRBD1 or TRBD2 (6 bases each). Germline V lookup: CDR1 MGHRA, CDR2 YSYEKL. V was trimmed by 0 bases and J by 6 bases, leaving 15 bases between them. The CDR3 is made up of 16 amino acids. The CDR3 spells CASSQEIRGGPNEQFF. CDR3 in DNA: TGCGCCAGCAGCCAAGAGATCCGAGGGGGGCCCAATGAGCAGTTCTTC.

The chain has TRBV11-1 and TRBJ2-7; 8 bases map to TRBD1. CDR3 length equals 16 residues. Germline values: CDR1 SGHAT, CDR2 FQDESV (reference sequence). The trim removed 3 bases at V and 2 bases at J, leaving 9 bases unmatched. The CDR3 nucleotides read TGTGCCAGCAGCTTCCGGGAAGGACAGGGACCCTACGAGCAGTACTTC. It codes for CASSFREGQGPYEQYF.

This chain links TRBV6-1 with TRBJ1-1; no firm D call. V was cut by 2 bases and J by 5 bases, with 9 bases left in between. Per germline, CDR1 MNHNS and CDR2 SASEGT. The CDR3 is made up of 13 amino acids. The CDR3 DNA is TGTGCCAGCAGTGAAACAGCGGGGACTGAAGCTTTCTTT. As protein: CASSETAGTEAFF.

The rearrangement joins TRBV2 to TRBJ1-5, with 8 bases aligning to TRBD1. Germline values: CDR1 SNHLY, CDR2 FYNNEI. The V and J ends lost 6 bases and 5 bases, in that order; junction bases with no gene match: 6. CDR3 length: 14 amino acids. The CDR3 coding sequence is TGTGCCAGCAGGGGACAGGTCTCTGATCAGCCCCAGCATTTT. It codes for CASRGQVSDQPQHF.

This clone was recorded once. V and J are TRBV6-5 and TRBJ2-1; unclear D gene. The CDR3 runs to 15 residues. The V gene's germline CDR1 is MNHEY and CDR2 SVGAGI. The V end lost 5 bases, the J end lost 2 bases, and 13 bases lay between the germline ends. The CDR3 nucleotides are TGTGCCAGCAGTACCCCCAAGAGGACCTACAATGAGCAGTTCTTC. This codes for CASSTPKRTYNEQFF.

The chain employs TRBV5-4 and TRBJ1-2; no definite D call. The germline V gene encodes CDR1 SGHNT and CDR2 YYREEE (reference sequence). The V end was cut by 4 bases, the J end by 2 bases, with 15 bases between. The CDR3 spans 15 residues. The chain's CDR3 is CASSHPTAANYGYTF. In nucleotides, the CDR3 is TGTGCCAGCAGCCATCCAACGGCGGCGAACTATGGCTACACCTTC.

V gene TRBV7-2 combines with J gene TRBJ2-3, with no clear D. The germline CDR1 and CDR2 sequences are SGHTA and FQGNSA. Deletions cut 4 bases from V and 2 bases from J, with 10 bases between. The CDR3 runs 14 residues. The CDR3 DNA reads TGTGCCAGCAGCTCATGGGGATACACAGATACGCAGTATTTT. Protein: CASSSWGYTDTQYF.

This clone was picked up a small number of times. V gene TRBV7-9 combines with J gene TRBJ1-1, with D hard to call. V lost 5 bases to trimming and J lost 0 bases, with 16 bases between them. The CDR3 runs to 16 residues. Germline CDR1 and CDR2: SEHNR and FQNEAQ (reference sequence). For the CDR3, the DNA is TGTGCCAGCAGCCCTGGGCAGGTTAGAGTGAACACTGAAGCTTTCTTT. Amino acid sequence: CASSPGQVRVNTEAFF.

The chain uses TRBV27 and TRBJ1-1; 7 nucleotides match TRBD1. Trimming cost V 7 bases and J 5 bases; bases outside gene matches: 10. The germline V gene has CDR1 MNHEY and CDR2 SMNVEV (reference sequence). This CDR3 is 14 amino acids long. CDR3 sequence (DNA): TGTGCCAGCACCTCCTCACAGGGGTGGACTGAAGCTTTCTTT. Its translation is CASTSSQGWTEAFF.

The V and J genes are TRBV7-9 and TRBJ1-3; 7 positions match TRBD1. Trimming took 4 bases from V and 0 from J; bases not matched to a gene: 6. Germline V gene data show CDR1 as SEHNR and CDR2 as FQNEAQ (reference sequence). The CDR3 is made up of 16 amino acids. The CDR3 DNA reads TGTGCCAGCAGCTATGCAGGGGGATCCTCTGGAAACACCATATATTTT. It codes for CASSYAGGSSGNTIYF. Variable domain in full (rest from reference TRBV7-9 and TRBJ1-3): DTGVSQNPRHKITKRGQNVTFRCDPISEHNRLYWYRQTLGQGPEFLTYFQNEAQLEKSRLLSDRFSAERPKGSFSTLEIQRTEQGDSAMYLCASSYAGGSSGNTIYFGEGSWLTVV.

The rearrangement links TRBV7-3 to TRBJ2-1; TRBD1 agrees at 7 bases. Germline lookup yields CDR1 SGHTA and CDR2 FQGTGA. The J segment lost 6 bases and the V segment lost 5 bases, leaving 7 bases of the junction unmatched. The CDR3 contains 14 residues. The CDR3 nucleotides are TGTGCCAGCAGCCCGGGACAGCCCCTCAATGAGCAGTTCTTC. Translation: CASSPGQPLNEQFF. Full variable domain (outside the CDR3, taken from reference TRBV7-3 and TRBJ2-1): GAGVSQTPSNKVTEKGKYVELRCDPISGHTALYWYRQSLGQGPEFLIYFQGTGAADDSGLPNDRFFAVRPEGSVSTLKIQRTERGDSAVYLCASSPGQPLNEQFFGPGTRLTVL.

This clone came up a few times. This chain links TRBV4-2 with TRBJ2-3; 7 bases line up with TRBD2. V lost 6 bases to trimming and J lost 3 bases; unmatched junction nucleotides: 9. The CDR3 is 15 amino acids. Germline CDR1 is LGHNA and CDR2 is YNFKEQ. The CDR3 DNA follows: TGTGCCAGCAGGGGGGTGAGGGAGGGGACAGATACGCAGTATTTT. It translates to CASRGVREGTDTQYF.

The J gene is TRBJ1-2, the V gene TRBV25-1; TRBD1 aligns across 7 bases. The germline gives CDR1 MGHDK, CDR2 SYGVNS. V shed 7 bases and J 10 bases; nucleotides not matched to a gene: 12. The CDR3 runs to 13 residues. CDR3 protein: CASTFGGQSVYTF. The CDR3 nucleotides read TGTGCCAGCACCTTCGGGGGACAGAGTGTCTACACCTTC.

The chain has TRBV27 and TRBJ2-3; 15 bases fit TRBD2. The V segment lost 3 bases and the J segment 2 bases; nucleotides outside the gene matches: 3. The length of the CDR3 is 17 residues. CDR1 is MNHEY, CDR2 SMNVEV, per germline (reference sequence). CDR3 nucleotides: TGTGCCAGCAGTTTCCGGACTAGCGGGAGGGCCACAGATACGCAGTATTTT. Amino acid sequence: CASSFRTSGRATDTQYF.

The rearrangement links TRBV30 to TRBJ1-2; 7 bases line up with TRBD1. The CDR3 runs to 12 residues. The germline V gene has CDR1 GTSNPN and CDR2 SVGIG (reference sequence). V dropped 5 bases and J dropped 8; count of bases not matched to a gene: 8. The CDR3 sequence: CAWSQGKGGYTF. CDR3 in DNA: TGTGCCTGGTCACAGGGGAAAGGGGGCTACACCTTC.

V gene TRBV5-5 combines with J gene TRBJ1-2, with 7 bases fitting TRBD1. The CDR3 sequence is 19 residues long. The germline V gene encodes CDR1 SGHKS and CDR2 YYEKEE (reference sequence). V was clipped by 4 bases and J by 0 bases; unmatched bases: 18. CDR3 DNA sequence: TGTGCCAGCAGCATCCTCCCCAGGGACAGCCCTTTAGCTAACTATGGCTACACCTTC. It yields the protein CASSILPRDSPLANYGYTF.

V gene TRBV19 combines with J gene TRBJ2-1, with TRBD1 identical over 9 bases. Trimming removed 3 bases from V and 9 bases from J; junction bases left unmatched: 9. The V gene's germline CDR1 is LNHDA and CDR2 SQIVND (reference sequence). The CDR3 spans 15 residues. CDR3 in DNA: TGTGCCAGTAGTATGGCGGGACAGGGTATTCGTGAGCAGTTCTTC. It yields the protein CASSMAGQGIREQFF.

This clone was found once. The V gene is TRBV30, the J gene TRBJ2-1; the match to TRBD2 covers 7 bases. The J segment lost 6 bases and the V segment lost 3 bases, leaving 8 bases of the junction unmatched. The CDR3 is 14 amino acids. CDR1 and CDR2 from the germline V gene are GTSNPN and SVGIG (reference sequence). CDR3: CAWSLLARINEQFF. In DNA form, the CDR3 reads TGTGCCTGGAGCTTACTAGCGCGTATCAATGAGCAGTTCTTC.

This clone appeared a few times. The CDR3 protein is CASSTPGTVYEQYF. The CDR3 DNA is TGTGCCAGCAGTACTCCCGGGACAGTATACGAGCAGTACTTC. This chain links TRBV28 with TRBJ2-7, with TRBD1 matching over 7 bases. This CDR3 is 14 amino acids long. V gave up 5 bases and J gave up 4 bases; unmatched junction bases: 8. Germline V gene lookup returns CDR1 MDHEN and CDR2 SYDVKM.